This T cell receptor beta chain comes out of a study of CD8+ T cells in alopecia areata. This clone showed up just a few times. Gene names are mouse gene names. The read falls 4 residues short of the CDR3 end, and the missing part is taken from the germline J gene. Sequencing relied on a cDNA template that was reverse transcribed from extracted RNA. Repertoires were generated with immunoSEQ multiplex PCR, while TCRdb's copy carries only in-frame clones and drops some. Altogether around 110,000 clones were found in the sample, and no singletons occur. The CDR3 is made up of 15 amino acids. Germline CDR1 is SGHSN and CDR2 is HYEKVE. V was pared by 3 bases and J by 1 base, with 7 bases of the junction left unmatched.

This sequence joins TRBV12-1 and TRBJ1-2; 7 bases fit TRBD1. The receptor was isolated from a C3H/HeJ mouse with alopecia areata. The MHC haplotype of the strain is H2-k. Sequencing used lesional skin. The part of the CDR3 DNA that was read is TGTGCCAGCTCTACACAGGGGAGAATAAACTCC. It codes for CASSTQGRINS. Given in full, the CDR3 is CASSTQGRINSDYTF.